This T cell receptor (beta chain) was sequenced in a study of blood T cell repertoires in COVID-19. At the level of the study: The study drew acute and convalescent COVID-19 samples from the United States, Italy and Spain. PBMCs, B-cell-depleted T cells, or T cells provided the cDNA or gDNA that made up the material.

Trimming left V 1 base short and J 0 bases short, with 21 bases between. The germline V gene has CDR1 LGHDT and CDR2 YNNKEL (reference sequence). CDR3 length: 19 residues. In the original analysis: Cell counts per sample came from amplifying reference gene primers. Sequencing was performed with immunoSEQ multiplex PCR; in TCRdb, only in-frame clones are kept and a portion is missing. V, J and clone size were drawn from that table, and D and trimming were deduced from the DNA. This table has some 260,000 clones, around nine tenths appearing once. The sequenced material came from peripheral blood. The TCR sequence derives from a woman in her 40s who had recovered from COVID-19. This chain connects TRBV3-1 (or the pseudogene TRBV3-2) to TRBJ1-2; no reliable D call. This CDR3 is CASSQGPPGRLPANYGYTF. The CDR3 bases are TGTGCCAGCAGCCAAGGCCCACCGGGCCGACTACCAGCTAACTATGGCTACACCTTC.